These 15 T cell receptor beta chains were sequenced from one sample in a study of breast tumors, draining lymph nodes, adjacent tissues. Samples came from axillary lymph nodes draining the breast cancer. TCRdb processed the multiplex PCR reads anew with MiXCR; each CDR3 protein has one entry. In the table there are around 140,000 distinct CDR3 sequences, around 24% of which are singletons. Sequencing was performed on axillary lymph node tissue. Receptors originate from a female donor with breast cancer. Some clones in this sample may be carry-over from other donors' samples.

This clonotype was seen many times. The CDR3 loop is CSVVSQGGYNEQFF. CDR3 nucleotides: TGCAGCGTTGTGTCGCAAGGGGGATACAATGAGCAGTTCTTC. This chain links TRBV29-1 with TRBJ2-1; TRBD1 might be the D (6 bases). The CDR3 runs 14 residues. The germline gives CDR1 SQVTM, CDR2 ANQGSEA. Deletions cut 4 bases from V and 4 bases from J, with 14 bases between.

This clonotype was observed many times. The chain joins TRBV5-6 to TRBJ2-1; D is possibly TRBD1 or TRBD2 (5 bases each). The CDR3 is 19 amino acids. V was pared by 0 bases and J by 5 bases, with 24 bases between. The germline V gene encodes CDR1 SGHDT and CDR2 YYEEEE. This chain's CDR3 is CASSLGVGGVPYDDNEQFF. In DNA, the CDR3 is TGTGCCAGCAGCTTGGGGGTTGGGGGAGTTCCCTATGACGACAATGAGCAGTTCTTC.

This clonotype appeared many times. CDR3 sequence: CSVEVQSGYEQYF. As DNA, the CDR3 is TGCAGCGTTGAAGTGCAGTCGGGATACGAGCAGTACTTC. V usage is TRBV29-1 and J usage is TRBJ2-7; D is perhaps TRBD2 (5 bases). CDR3 length: 13 amino acids. CDR1 SQVTM and CDR2 ANQGSEA come from the germline V gene. The V and J ends lost 1 base and 4 bases respectively, with 11 bases between them.

For this clonotype: A much larger clone differs by one base, so this may be a read error. This chain links TRBV5-1 with TRBJ2-2; D perhaps matches TRBD2 (5 bases). Per the germline V gene, CDR1 is SGHRS and CDR2 is YFSETQ. This CDR3 region has 16 residues. CDR3 coding DNA: TGCGCCAGCAGCTTGGAGCGGATAATAAACACCGGGGAGCCGTTTTTT. Residues: CASSLERIINTGEPFF. The full variable domain, in which reference TRBV5-1 and TRBJ2-2 provide the parts outside the CDR3, is KAGVTQTPRYLIKTRGQQVTLSCSPISGHRSVSWYQQTPGQGLQFLFEYFSETQRNKGNFPGRFSGRQFSNSRSEMNVSTLELGDSALYLCASSLERIINTGEPFFGEGSRLTVL.

This clonotype was seen many times. The chain has TRBV6-2 or TRBV6-3 and TRBJ2-7; D is unresolved. CDR3 size: 13 residues. Trimming shortened V by 7 bases and J by 2 bases, and 12 bases separated the two germline ends. The germline V gene encodes CDR1 MNHEY and CDR2 SVGEGT. The CDR3 DNA follows: TGTGCCAGCACCGGCACGGTAGCCTACGAGCAGTACTTC. It yields the protein CASTGTVAYEQYF.

A remark on this clonotype: This may be a read error, as it is one base from a much larger clone. The final CDR3 position lacks the conserved phenylalanine or tryptophan, pointing to a likely read error. This CDR3 reads CASSSPGTDAYEQYL. DNA of the CDR3: TGTGCCAGTAGCTCACCCGGGACAGATGCCTACGAGCAGTACCTC. V is TRBV19 and J is TRBJ2-7; 7 bases fit TRBD1. Trimming at V came to 6 bases and at J to 2 bases, leaving 10 bases not matched to a gene. The CDR3 extends over 15 amino acids. Germline CDR1 is LNHDA and CDR2 is SQIVND (reference sequence).

This clonotype occurred a few times. An end of the junction does not agree with germline; a read error may underlie this. For the CDR3, the DNA is TGCCCCGAAGGATGTCGTAGCTATGGCTACACCTTC. Translation: CPEGCRSYGYTF. The rearrangement joins TRBV27 to TRBJ1-2; D gene ambiguous. Germline V CDR1 and CDR2: MNHEY, SMNVEV (reference sequence). The length of the CDR3 is 12 residues.

This clonotype was observed a single time. It may be a read error: a sequence one base away is much more abundant. A read error is likely, as this CDR3 ends without the conserved phenylalanine or tryptophan. V usage is TRBV9 and J usage is TRBJ2-6; D is unresolved. The germline V gene encodes CDR1 SGDLS and CDR2 YYNGEE. CDR3 length equals 13 residues. V lost 2 bases to trimming and J lost 1 base, with 1 base between them. CDR3 sequence reads: CASSVSGANVLTL. In DNA, the CDR3 is TGTGCCAGCAGCGTTTCTGGGGCCAACGTCCTGACTCTC.

This clonotype was found many times. The chain is built from TRBV11-2 and TRBJ2-7; 7 bases align to TRBD1. The CDR3 is 14 amino acids. The germline V gene encodes CDR1 SGHAT and CDR2 FQNNGV. The junction had 7 bases not matched to a gene; V was cut back by 5 bases and J by 3 bases. The CDR3 loop reads CASSTGTAIYEQYF. CDR3 in DNA: TGTGCCAGCAGCACCGGGACAGCAATCTACGAGCAGTACTTC.

This clonotype has only a few counts. The J gene is TRBJ1-6, the V gene TRBV18; D remains unclear. Trimming cost V 2 bases and J 9 bases, with 14 bases left between them. The CDR3 runs 15 residues. The V gene's germline CDR1 is KGHSH and CDR2 LQKENI. The CDR3: CASSPLAQESSPLHF. The CDR3 nucleotides read TGTGCCAGCTCACCATTGGCCCAGGAGTCTTCACCCCTCCACTTT.

As regards this clonotype: Possible read error: a much larger clone is one base away. The gene calls are TRBV3-1 and TRBJ1-2; D is possibly TRBD1 (6 bases). Per germline, CDR1 LGHDT and CDR2 YNNKEL (reference sequence). The germline V and J ends were trimmed by 4 bases and 6 bases, with 15 bases remaining between them. CDR3 length: 14 amino acids. The CDR3 DNA reads TGTGCCAGCAGCCCAGATCTAGGGGGTGATGGCTACACCTTC. Amino acid sequence: CASSPDLGGDGYTF.

This clonotype was found many times. The V call is TRBV27, the J call TRBJ2-1, with a tentative D call TRBD2 (5 bases). Germline CDR1 reads MNHEY; CDR2 reads SMNVEV (reference sequence). The V end lost 0 bases, the J end lost 7 bases, and 10 bases lay between the germline ends. CDR3 size: 14 residues. The DNA for the CDR3 is TGTGCCAGCAGTTTATCGCGTACTAGTAATGAGCAGTTCTTC. Protein sequence: CASSLSRTSNEQFF.

In the case of this clonotype: A much larger clone is a single base away; this may be a read error. The CDR3 end shows no conserved phenylalanine or tryptophan, and so a read error is likely. The chain links TRBV28 to TRBJ2-3; D gene ambiguous. Trimming cost V 5 bases and J 2 bases, with 17 bases left between them. The CDR3 has 16 amino acids. Per the germline V gene, CDR1 is MDHEN and CDR2 is SYDVKM. As DNA, the CDR3 is TGTGCCAGCAGTCCTAGGTCGTGGCGTGACACAGATACGCAGTATCTT. It is translated as CASSPRSWRDTDTQYL.

In this sample, this clonotype turned up many times. This chain links TRBV20-1 with TRBJ2-1; 13 bases fit TRBD2. CDR1 DFQATT and CDR2 SNEGSKA come from the germline V gene (reference sequence). V shed 5 bases, J shed 9 bases, and the junction held 7 bases outside the gene matches. The CDR3 loop spans 14 amino acids. The CDR3 nucleotides read TGCAGTGCTTCCGGGACTAGCGGGGAAGGTGAGCAGTTCTTC. Protein: CSASGTSGEGEQFF.

This clonotype was counted at least ten times. The chain joins TRBV20-1 to TRBJ2-1, with unresolved D. Germline values: CDR1 DFQATT, CDR2 SNEGSKA (reference sequence). CDR3 size: 15 residues. Trimming took 1 base from V and 4 from J, leaving 14 bases between them. CDR3 in amino acids: CSARVLIRLYNEQFF. The DNA for the CDR3 is TGCAGTGCTAGAGTCCTGATACGGCTATACAATGAGCAGTTCTTC.